The 5 T cell receptor beta chains given below trace back to one sample, sequenced in a study of cytomegalovirus exposure and HLA in healthy donors. With 60 Vbeta and 13 Jbeta primers, the PCR was carried out. Profiling relied on immunoSEQ multiplex PCR, and the TCRdb table lists in-frame clones only, not all of them. The sample contains tens of thousands of clones, about 80% of which appear only once. Sequencing was performed on PBMCs. The receptors here all came from a man aged 45-60 years in good health and CMV-seronegative.

The chain employs TRBV5-4 and TRBJ2-7, with D unresolved. The CDR3 consists of 14 residues. Trimming left V 5 bases short and J 0 bases short, with 12 bases between. Per germline, CDR1 SGHNT and CDR2 YYREEE (reference sequence). The CDR3 region is CASSSQISSYEQYF. As DNA, the CDR3 is TGTGCCAGCAGTTCGCAGATAAGCTCCTACGAGCAGTACTTC.

The genes are TRBV6-5 and TRBJ2-2; 8 nucleotides align to TRBD1. The CDR3 has 15 residues. V gave up 1 base and J gave up 5 bases; unmatched junction bases: 3. Germline lookup yields CDR1 MNHEY and CDR2 SVGAGI. The CDR3 nucleotides are TGTGCCAGCAGTTACTATAGGACAGGGACCGGGGAGCTGTTTTTT. This encodes CASSYYRTGTGELFF.

This clone was observed a handful of times. This chain uses TRBV27 with TRBJ2-1, with unresolved D. Between the trimmed V and J ends, which lost 3 bases and 6 bases, there was a span of 9 bases. CDR3 length equals 13 residues. CDR1 and CDR2 (germline): MNHEY, SMNVEV (reference sequence). CDR3 residues: CASSFGHVNEQFF. Written as DNA, the CDR3 is TGTGCCAGCAGTTTTGGGCATGTCAATGAGCAGTTCTTC.

The V call is TRBV15, the J call TRBJ1-6; TRBD1 aligns across 7 bases. There are 14 residues in the CDR3. CDR1 and CDR2 from the germline V gene are LNHNV and YYDKDF (reference sequence). V shed 8 bases, J shed 6 bases, and the junction held 7 bases outside the gene matches. The DNA of the CDR3 is TGTGCCACCCGGGAGGGACAGCCTAATTCACCCCTCCACTTT. Its protein product is CATREGQPNSPLHF.

This rearrangement joins TRBV25-1 to TRBJ1-2; no reliable D call. Per germline, CDR1 MGHDK and CDR2 SYGVNS. Deletions cut 4 bases from V and 0 bases from J, with 9 bases between. The CDR3 sequence is 14 residues long. DNA for the CDR3: TGTGCCAGCAGTGTCTCCGGGACTAACTATGGCTACACCTTC. Protein product: CASSVSGTNYGYTF.